Below are 18 T cell receptor beta chains sequenced from a single sample in a study of blood T cell repertoires in COVID-19. Measured with immunoSEQ multiplex PCR; TCRdb has only the in-frame clones, and not every one. Altogether 250,000 to 300,000 clones are present, 75% to 90% being singletons, with the ten largest covering approximately 10%. Sequencing was performed on peripheral blood. The receptors shown here come from a woman in her 70s with acute or convalescent COVID-19.

The genes are TRBV4-1 and TRBJ1-1, with 7 nucleotides matching TRBD1. Germline assignment: CDR1 MGHRA and CDR2 YSYEKL. The CDR3 covers 16 residues. Losses at the gene ends were 6 bases for V and 1 base for J; bases not matched to a gene: 11. CDR3 residues: CASSLQGGSWNTEAFF. For the CDR3, the DNA is TGCGCCAGCAGTCTTCAGGGGGGAAGTTGGAACACTGAAGCTTTCTTT.

The chain recombines TRBV7-2 with TRBJ2-2; 8 nucleotides match TRBD1. Germline-derived CDR1 and CDR2 are SGHTA and FQGNSA. Trimming at V came to 2 bases and at J to 4 bases, leaving 9 bases not matched to a gene. The CDR3 is 17 residues long. The CDR3 is CASSLHAGGAGTGELFF. The CDR3 DNA reads as TGTGCCAGCAGCTTACACGCAGGGGGCGCGGGCACCGGGGAGCTGTTTTTT. The full variable domain, completed using reference TRBV7-2 and TRBJ2-2, is GAGVSQSPSNKVTEKGKDVELRCDPISGHTALYWYRQSLGQGLEFLIYFQGNSAPDKSGLPSDRFSAERTGGSVSTLTIQRTQQEDSAVYLCASSLHAGGAGTGELFFGEGSRLTVL.

As concerns this clone: Other DNA sequences in this specimen translate into the identical CDR3. The rearrangement joins TRBV6-1 to TRBJ1-5; 8 bases map to TRBD1. This CDR3 comprises 14 residues. V shed 3 bases, J shed 6 bases, and the junction held 4 bases outside the gene matches. In germline, CDR1 is MNHNS, CDR2 SASEGT. This CDR3 reads CASSEAGGGQPQHF. The CDR3 DNA reads as TGTGCCAGCAGTGAGGCAGGGGGCGGTCAGCCCCAGCATTTT.

J is TRBJ1-1 and V is TRBV2; D is perhaps TRBD1 (5 bases). CDR1 is SNHLY and CDR2 is FYNNEI in the germline V gene. CDR3 size: 13 residues. The ends were cut back, 8 bases at V and 1 base at J, with 11 bases in the middle. This CDR3 reads CASVPGQNTEAFF. The CDR3 nucleotides are TGTGCCAGCGTCCCTGGACAGAACACTGAAGCTTTCTTT.

The J gene is TRBJ2-1, the V gene TRBV11-2, with D perhaps matching TRBD2 (5 bases). The germline V and J ends were trimmed by 4 bases and 2 bases, with 12 bases remaining between them. This CDR3 is 15 amino acids long. Per the germline V gene, CDR1 is SGHAT and CDR2 is FQNNGV. CDR3 sequence (DNA): TGTGCCAGCAGCTCTATGAGCGGCCCCTACAATGAGCAGTTCTTC. Encoded protein: CASSSMSGPYNEQFF. Looking up the rest from reference TRBV11-2 and TRBJ2-1 gives the full variable domain: EAGVAQSPRYKIIEKRQSVAFWCNPISGHATLYWYQQILGQGPKLLIQFQNNGVVDDSQLPKDRFSAERLKGVDSTLKIQPAKLEDSAVYLCASSSMSGPYNEQFFGPGTRLTVL.

The V call is TRBV4-1, the J call TRBJ2-2; 11 bases are shared with TRBD2. V was clipped by 4 bases and J by 5 bases; unmatched bases: 3. Germline CDR1 MGHRA, CDR2 YSYEKL. The CDR3 sequence is 15 residues long. The CDR3 region has the DNA TGCGCCAGCAGCCGCGCTAGCGGGGGGACCGGGGAGCTGTTTTTT. Residues: CASSRASGGTGELFF.

The chain employs TRBV9 and TRBJ1-2, with a tentative D call TRBD1 (6 bases). With 2 bases removed from V and 2 bases from J, the gap between germline ends came to 13 bases. Germline V gene lookup returns CDR1 SGDLS and CDR2 YYNGEE. The CDR3 covers 15 residues. CDR3 DNA sequence: TGTGCCAGCAGCGTCCAGGGGAGAGGGAACTATGGCTACACCTTC. Its translation is CASSVQGRGNYGYTF.

The chain combines TRBV14 with TRBJ2-2, with D unresolved. Trimming left V 2 bases short and J 6 bases short, with 7 bases between. The CDR3 sequence is 13 residues long. Germline lookup yields CDR1 SGHDN and CDR2 FVKESK. This CDR3 reads CASSQFEAGELFF. CDR3 nucleotides: TGTGCCAGCAGCCAATTCGAGGCCGGGGAGCTGTTTTTT.

This clone was counted many times. The rearrangement links TRBV18 to TRBJ1-1; D gene ambiguous. The CDR3 loop spans 14 amino acids. V shed 3 bases and J shed 1 base, with 9 bases lying between them. In germline, CDR1 is KGHSH, CDR2 LQKENI. CDR3 nucleotides: TGTGCCAGCTCACCCCAACTTGGGAACACTGAAGCTTTCTTT. This translates into CASSPQLGNTEAFF.

CDR3 in DNA: TGTGCCACCAACCGGGACAGGGCCTCTGGGGCCAACGTCCTGACTTTC. Protein product: CATNRDRASGANVLTF. The chain combines TRBV2 with TRBJ2-6; TRBD1 agrees at 9 bases. V lost 10 bases and J lost 0; bases outside the gene matches: 7. Germline V gene lookup returns CDR1 SNHLY and CDR2 FYNNEI. The CDR3 is 16 residues long.

This clone has more than one count but fewer than ten. This chain joins TRBV9 and TRBJ1-6; TRBD1 matches 7 bases. Germline V gives CDR1 SGDLS, CDR2 YYNGEE. This CDR3 has 15 residues. Unmatched junction bases numbered 9, after V lost 3 bases and J lost 9 bases. CDR3 loop: CASSATHRGGSPLHF. The CDR3 DNA reads as TGTGCCAGCAGCGCTACCCACAGGGGTGGTTCACCCCTCCACTTT.

The chain joins TRBV5-1 to TRBJ1-3; tentative D call: TRBD1 (5 bases). The CDR3 sequence is 15 residues long. V was clipped by 3 bases and J by 4 bases, with 14 bases between them. CDR1 is SGHRS, CDR2 YFSETQ, per germline. This chain's CDR3 is CASSSDGAQGNTIYF. The CDR3, as DNA: TGCGCCAGCAGCTCCGATGGGGCCCAGGGAAACACCATATATTTT.

In DNA, the CDR3 is TGTGCCAGCAGCAGATCCCTAGCGGGGGGAAACAATGAGCAGTTCTTC. It yields the protein CASSRSLAGGNNEQFF. This chain joins TRBV2 and TRBJ2-1; 11 bases match TRBD2. CDR1 and CDR2 from the germline V gene are SNHLY and FYNNEI. The CDR3 has 16 residues. Germline trimming cut 6 bases from V and 5 bases from J; bases unmatched to any gene: 9.

The genes are TRBV11-2 and TRBJ1-1; unclear D gene. CDR3 length: 14 amino acids. The germline gives CDR1 SGHAT, CDR2 FQNNGV. V was pared by 0 bases and J by 4 bases, with 9 bases between. The CDR3 coding sequence is TGTGCCAGCAGCTTAGAGGCAGGCAGCACTGAAGCTTTCTTT. Its protein is CASSLEAGSTEAFF.

The V call is TRBV28, the J call TRBJ1-1, with TRBD1 identical over 8 bases. Germline V CDR1 and CDR2: MDHEN, SYDVKM. The CDR3 has 15 residues. Trimming removed 6 bases from V and 4 bases from J; junction bases left unmatched: 10. The CDR3 protein is CASRSQGAGITEAFF. The CDR3 DNA sequence: TGTGCCAGCAGGTCGCAGGGGGCGGGTATCACTGAAGCTTTCTTT.

The chain has TRBV3-1 (or the pseudogene TRBV3-2) and TRBJ2-5; TRBD1 aligns across 9 bases. Germline CDR1 is LGHDT and CDR2 is YNNKEL (reference sequence). Trimming at V came to 4 bases and at J to 9 bases, leaving 15 bases not matched to a gene. The CDR3 is 16 amino acids. The CDR3 DNA is TGTGCCAGCAGCCCCAGAGGTGGACAGGGGTTTAGGCCCCAGTACTTC. It yields the protein CASSPRGGQGFRPQYF.

The chain combines TRBV6-5 with TRBJ2-5; possible D gene TRBD2, 6 bases. Trimming pared 8 bases from V and 7 bases from J, leaving 17 bases between. The V gene's germline CDR1 is MNHEY and CDR2 SVGAGI. The CDR3 extends over 13 amino acids. The CDR3 sequence: CASGPPGRGTQYF. The DNA of the CDR3 is TGTGCCAGCGGCCCTCCGGGGCGGGGGACCCAGTACTTC.

A single count supports this clone. This rearrangement joins TRBV11-2 to TRBJ2-2; maybe TRBD1 (7 bases). The CDR3 length is 18 residues. The ends were cut back, 3 bases at V and 4 bases at J, with 21 bases in the middle. Germline-derived CDR1 and CDR2 are SGHAT and FQNNGV. CDR3: CASSLDFGAGGGTGELFF. As DNA, the CDR3 is TGTGCCAGCAGCTTGGATTTTGGGGCAGGGGGAGGCACCGGGGAGCTGTTTTTT.